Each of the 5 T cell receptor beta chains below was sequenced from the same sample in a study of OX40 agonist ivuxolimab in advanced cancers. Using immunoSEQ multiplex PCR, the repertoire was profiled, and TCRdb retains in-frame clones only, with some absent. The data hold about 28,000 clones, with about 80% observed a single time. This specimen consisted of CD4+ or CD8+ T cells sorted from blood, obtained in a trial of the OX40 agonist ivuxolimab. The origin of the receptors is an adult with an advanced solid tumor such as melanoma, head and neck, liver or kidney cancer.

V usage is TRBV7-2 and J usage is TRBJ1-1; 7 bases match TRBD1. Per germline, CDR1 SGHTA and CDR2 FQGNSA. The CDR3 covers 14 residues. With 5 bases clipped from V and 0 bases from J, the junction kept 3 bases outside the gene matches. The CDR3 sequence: CASSRTGLNTEAFF. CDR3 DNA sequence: TGTGCCAGCAGCAGGACAGGACTGAACACTGAAGCTTTCTTT.

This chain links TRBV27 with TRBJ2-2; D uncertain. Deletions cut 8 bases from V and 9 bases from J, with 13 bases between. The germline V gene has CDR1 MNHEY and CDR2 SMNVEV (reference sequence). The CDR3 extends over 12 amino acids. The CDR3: CASGISRRELFF. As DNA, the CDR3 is TGTGCCAGCGGAATATCACGCCGGGAGCTGTTTTTT.

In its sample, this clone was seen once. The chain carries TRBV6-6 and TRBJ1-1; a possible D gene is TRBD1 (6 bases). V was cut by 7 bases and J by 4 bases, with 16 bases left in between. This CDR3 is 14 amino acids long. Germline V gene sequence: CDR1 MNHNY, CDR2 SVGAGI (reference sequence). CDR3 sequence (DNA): TGTGCCAGCATGGGGACATTCGGTGCCACTGAAGCTTTCTTT. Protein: CASMGTFGATEAFF.

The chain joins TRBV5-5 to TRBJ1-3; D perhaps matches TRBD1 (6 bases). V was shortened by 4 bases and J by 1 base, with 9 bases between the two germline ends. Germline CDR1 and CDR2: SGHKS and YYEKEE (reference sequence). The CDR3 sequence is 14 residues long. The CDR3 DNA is TGTGCCAGCAGCACCAGGGGATCTGGAAACACCATATATTTT. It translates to CASSTRGSGNTIYF.

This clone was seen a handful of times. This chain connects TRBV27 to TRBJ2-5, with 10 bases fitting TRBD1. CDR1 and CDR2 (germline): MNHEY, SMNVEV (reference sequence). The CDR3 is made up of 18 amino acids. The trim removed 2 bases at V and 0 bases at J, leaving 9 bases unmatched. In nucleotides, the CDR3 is TGTGCCAGCAGTTTAGGGACAGGGGCTAGACTAGACCAAGAGACCCAGTACTTC. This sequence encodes CASSLGTGARLDQETQYF.